The sequence of this TCR beta chain was determined in a study of cytomegalovirus exposure and HLA in healthy donors. This clone showed up just a few times. Its specificity is unknown. The V end was cut by 5 bases, the J end by 6 bases, with 5 bases between. Germline CDR1 reads SQVTM; CDR2 reads ANQGSEA. The CDR3 is 10 amino acids. The PCR had 60 Vbeta and 13 Jbeta primers. The assay was immunoSEQ multiplex PCR, and TCRdb's table has in-frame clones only and misses some. The sample lists about 140,000 clones, just under 85% occurring once. Study-wide points: There were three CMV-associated chains whose specificity for CMV antigens was confirmed in vitro. TCR beta V- and J-gene trimming was later associated with a missense DCLRE1C variant.

Sequencing used PBMCs. The chain joins TRBV29-1 to TRBJ2-1; D call uncertain. The sequence was collected from a man aged 35-49 years in good health and CMV-seropositive. The CDR3 protein is CSVQVNEQFF. As DNA, the CDR3 is TGCAGCGTTCAGGTCAATGAGCAGTTCTTC.